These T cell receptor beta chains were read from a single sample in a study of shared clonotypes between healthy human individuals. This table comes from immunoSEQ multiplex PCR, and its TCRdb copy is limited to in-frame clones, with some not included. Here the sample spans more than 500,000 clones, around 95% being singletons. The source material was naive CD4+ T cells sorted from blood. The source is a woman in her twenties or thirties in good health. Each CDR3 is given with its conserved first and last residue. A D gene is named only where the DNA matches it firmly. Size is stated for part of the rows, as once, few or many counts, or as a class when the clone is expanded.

cdr3_aa: CASSLGFEQYF; cdr3_nt: TGTGCCAGCAGTTTAGGGTTCGAGCAGTACTTC; j_call: TRBJ2-7; clone_size: -; v_call: TRBV28; d_call: -
cdr3_aa: CAIRAPGDNEQFF; cdr3_nt: TGTGCCATCAGGGCCCCGGGCGACAATGAGCAGTTCTTC; j_call: TRBJ2-1; clone_size: -; v_call: TRBV10-3; d_call: -
cdr3_aa: CASSQDATAYNEQFF; cdr3_nt: TGCGCCAGCAGCCAAGACGCGACAGCCTACAATGAGCAGTTCTTC; j_call: TRBJ2-1; clone_size: -; v_call: TRBV4-1; d_call: -
cdr3_aa: CASSLREFYEQYF; cdr3_nt: TGCGCCAGCAGCCTCCGCGAGTTCTACGAGCAGTACTTC; j_call: TRBJ2-7; clone_size: once; v_call: TRBV5-1; d_call: -
cdr3_aa: CASSNDPGTSNTQYF; cdr3_nt: TGCGCCAGCAGCAACGACCCGGGCACATCAAATACGCAGTATTTT; j_call: TRBJ2-3; clone_size: -; v_call: TRBV5-1; d_call: -
cdr3_aa: CASSPSSRSPYGYTF; cdr3_nt: TGTGCCAGCAGTCCGTCGTCCCGCTCCCCCTATGGCTACACCTTC; j_call: TRBJ1-2; clone_size: -; v_call: TRBV28; d_call: -
cdr3_aa: CASSKKNRGQLNTEAFF; cdr3_nt: TGTGCCAGCAGCAAAAAGAACAGGGGGCAGCTGAACACTGAAGCTTTCTTT; j_call: TRBJ1-1; clone_size: once; v_call: TRBV21-1; d_call: -
cdr3_aa: CASSLGEAGELFF; cdr3_nt: TGTGCCAGCAGCTTGGGGGAGGCCGGGGAGCTGTTTTTT; j_call: TRBJ2-2; clone_size: -; v_call: TRBV5-8; d_call: -
cdr3_aa: CASSILAGGPYEQFF; cdr3_nt: TGTGCCAGCAGCATACTAGCGGGAGGGCCCTATGAGCAGTTCTTC; j_call: TRBJ2-1; clone_size: -; v_call: TRBV7-2; d_call: TRBD2
cdr3_aa: CASSSGASAGELFF; cdr3_nt: TGTGCCAGCAGCTCCGGGGCGTCCGCCGGGGAGCTGTTTTTT; j_call: TRBJ2-2; clone_size: -; v_call: TRBV7-2; d_call: -
cdr3_aa: CASGSPGGAQGGYTF; cdr3_nt: TGTGCTAGTGGTTCCCCGGGAGGGGCCCAGGGGGGCTACACCTTC; j_call: TRBJ1-2; clone_size: -; v_call: TRBV12-5; d_call: -
cdr3_aa: CAWSPLGWETQYF; cdr3_nt: TGTGCCTGGAGTCCTCTGGGCTGGGAGACCCAGTACTTC; j_call: TRBJ2-5; clone_size: -; v_call: TRBV30; d_call: -
cdr3_aa: CASSIRLAGEPWTSTDTQYF; cdr3_nt: TGTGCCAGTAGTATCCGGCTAGCGGGAGAACCGTGGACAAGCACAGATACGCAGTATTTT; j_call: TRBJ2-3; clone_size: -; v_call: TRBV19; d_call: TRBD2
cdr3_aa: CASVSSGSYKNIQYF; cdr3_nt: TGCGCCAGCGTGTCTAGCGGGAGTTACAAAAACATTCAGTACTTC; j_call: TRBJ2-4; clone_size: few; v_call: TRBV10-2; d_call: TRBD2
cdr3_aa: CASSYGVSGELFF; cdr3_nt: TGTGCCAGCAGTTACGGGGTTTCCGGGGAGCTGTTTTTT; j_call: TRBJ2-2; clone_size: -; v_call: TRBV6-6; d_call: -
cdr3_aa: CASSFPIGAGGDEGYTF; cdr3_nt: TGTGCCAGCAGTTTCCCAATAGGGGCAGGGGGTGATGAGGGCTACACCTTC; j_call: TRBJ1-2; clone_size: -; v_call: TRBV28; d_call: TRBD1
cdr3_aa: CASITKIGTGANVLTF; cdr3_nt: TGTGCCAGCATTACAAAAATCGGAACTGGGGCCAACGTCCTGACTTTC; j_call: TRBJ2-6; clone_size: -; v_call: TRBV6-6; d_call: -
cdr3_aa: CASSYSFPLMNTEAFF; cdr3_nt: TGTGCCAGCAGTTACTCGTTCCCACTAATGAACACTGAAGCTTTCTTT; j_call: TRBJ1-1; clone_size: once; v_call: TRBV6-5; d_call: -
cdr3_aa: CASSPLETPFYNSPLHF; cdr3_nt: TGTGCCAGCAGTCCCCTTGAGACACCGTTCTATAATTCACCCCTCCACTTT; j_call: TRBJ1-6; clone_size: -; v_call: TRBV11-2; d_call: -
cdr3_aa: CASSLRTSSGLYEQYF; cdr3_nt: TGTGCCAGCAGCTTAAGAACGTCTAGCGGCTTATACGAGCAGTACTTC; j_call: TRBJ2-7; clone_size: -; v_call: TRBV7-2; d_call: TRBD2
cdr3_aa: CASTEAGLAGEEQYF; cdr3_nt: TGTGCCAGTACCGAGGCCGGACTAGCGGGAGAGGAGCAGTACTTC; j_call: TRBJ2-7; clone_size: -; v_call: TRBV19; d_call: TRBD2
cdr3_aa: CASSSRQASTDTQYF; cdr3_nt: TGTGCCAGCAGTTCCAGACAGGCAAGCACAGATACGCAGTATTTT; j_call: TRBJ2-3; clone_size: -; v_call: TRBV6-5; d_call: -
cdr3_aa: CASSFRSPEYEQYF; cdr3_nt: TGTGCCAGCAGTTTCAGGTCGCCGGAATACGAGCAGTACTTC; j_call: TRBJ2-7; clone_size: once; v_call: TRBV27; d_call: -
cdr3_aa: CASSEQQETQYF; cdr3_nt: TGCGCCAGCAGTGAACAGCAAGAGACCCAGTACTTC; j_call: TRBJ2-5; clone_size: -; v_call: TRBV10-2; d_call: -
cdr3_aa: CASSFSPGEQYF; cdr3_nt: TGTGCCAGCAGTTTCTCCCCGGGCGAGCAGTACTTC; j_call: TRBJ2-7; clone_size: -; v_call: TRBV28; d_call: -
cdr3_aa: CASSPVRGSQHF; cdr3_nt: TGTGCCAGTAGTCCCGTTCGGGGGAGCCAGCATTTT; j_call: TRBJ1-5; clone_size: -; v_call: TRBV19; d_call: -
cdr3_aa: CASSPIGTTYEQYF; cdr3_nt: TGTGCCAGCTCACCAATAGGGACAACCTACGAGCAGTACTTC; j_call: TRBJ2-7; clone_size: -; v_call: TRBV18; d_call: -
cdr3_aa: CASRRNGAETQYF; cdr3_nt: TGTGCCAGCAGGAGAAATGGGGCGGAGACCCAGTACTTC; j_call: TRBJ2-5; clone_size: -; v_call: TRBV5-4; d_call: -
cdr3_aa: CASSLVGRGADTQYF; cdr3_nt: TGTGCCAGCAGCTTGGTTGGGAGGGGTGCAGATACGCAGTATTTT; j_call: TRBJ2-3; clone_size: -; v_call: TRBV5-6; d_call: TRBD2
cdr3_aa: CASSFGQGRGINTEAFF; cdr3_nt: TGCGCCAGCAGCTTCGGACAGGGCCGGGGGATAAACACTGAAGCTTTCTTT; j_call: TRBJ1-1; clone_size: once; v_call: TRBV5-1; d_call: TRBD1
cdr3_aa: CASRGSASSSHEQYF; cdr3_nt: TGCGCCAGCAGAGGGTCGGCTAGCTCTTCCCACGAGCAGTACTTC; j_call: TRBJ2-7; clone_size: -; v_call: TRBV5-1; d_call: -
cdr3_aa: CASSFRATGSTGANVLTF; cdr3_nt: TGTGCCAGCAGTTTTAGAGCCACAGGTTCCACTGGGGCCAACGTCCTGACTTTC; j_call: TRBJ2-6; clone_size: -; v_call: TRBV27; d_call: -
cdr3_aa: CASSFKNRASSYNEQFF; cdr3_nt: TGTGCCAGCAGCTTCAAAAACAGGGCTAGCTCCTACAATGAGCAGTTCTTC; j_call: TRBJ2-1; clone_size: -; v_call: TRBV5-4; d_call: -
cdr3_aa: CASSLQGAGGYTF; cdr3_nt: TGTGCCAGCAGCCTCCAGGGGGCCGGTGGCTACACCTTC; j_call: TRBJ1-2; clone_size: -; v_call: TRBV28; d_call: TRBD1
cdr3_aa: CASSLTPVGGYTF; cdr3_nt: TGCGCCAGCAGCTTGACCCCGGTGGGTGGCTACACCTTC; j_call: TRBJ1-2; clone_size: once; v_call: TRBV5-1; d_call: -
cdr3_aa: CASTNGQNTEAFF; cdr3_nt: TGTGCCAGCACCAACGGACAGAACACTGAAGCTTTCTTT; j_call: TRBJ1-1; clone_size: -; v_call: TRBV28; d_call: -
cdr3_aa: CATSRAGLSYNEQFF; cdr3_nt: TGTGCCACCAGCCGAGCGGGACTCTCCTACAATGAGCAGTTCTTC; j_call: TRBJ2-1; clone_size: -; v_call: TRBV15; d_call: TRBD2
cdr3_aa: CASSMDSEQYF; cdr3_nt: TGCGCCAGCAGCATGGATAGCGAGCAGTACTTC; j_call: TRBJ2-7; clone_size: -; v_call: TRBV5-1; d_call: -
cdr3_aa: CACHGGVLRSRTYEQYF; cdr3_nt: TGTGCCTGCCACGGAGGGGTTCTTCGGAGTCGGACCTACGAGCAGTACTTC; j_call: TRBJ2-7; clone_size: -; v_call: TRBV28; d_call: -
cdr3_aa: CSTETGRGEQYF; cdr3_nt: TGCAGCACCGAAACAGGGAGGGGCGAGCAGTACTTC; j_call: TRBJ2-7; clone_size: once; v_call: TRBV29-1; d_call: -
cdr3_aa: CASSSPPANTGELFF; cdr3_nt: TGTGCCAGCAGCTCGCCGCCCGCGAACACCGGGGAGCTGTTTTTT; j_call: TRBJ2-2; clone_size: -; v_call: TRBV7-8; d_call: -
cdr3_aa: CASSPLGFNEQFF; cdr3_nt: TGTGCCAGCAGCCCCCTGGGGTTTAATGAGCAGTTCTTC; j_call: TRBJ2-1; clone_size: -; v_call: TRBV11-2; d_call: -
cdr3_aa: CASSPIITSSYNEQFF; cdr3_nt: TGTGCCAGCAGCCCTATCATCACGAGCTCCTACAATGAGCAGTTCTTC; j_call: TRBJ2-1; clone_size: -; v_call: TRBV6-6; d_call: -
cdr3_aa: CASSPDSYQETQYF; cdr3_nt: TGTGCCAGCTCACCCGACAGTTACCAAGAGACCCAGTACTTC; j_call: TRBJ2-5; clone_size: -; v_call: TRBV18; d_call: -
cdr3_aa: CASSFPPNQETQYF; cdr3_nt: TGTGCCAGCAGTTTCCCCCCGAACCAAGAGACCCAGTACTTC; j_call: TRBJ2-5; clone_size: -; v_call: TRBV28; d_call: -
cdr3_aa: CASSQAAGGPYNEQFF; cdr3_nt: TGTGCCAGCAGCCAAGCAGCGGGAGGACCCTACAATGAGCAGTTCTTC; j_call: TRBJ2-1; clone_size: -; v_call: TRBV4-2; d_call: TRBD2
cdr3_aa: CASSPTDRANEQFF; cdr3_nt: TGCGCCAGCAGCCCGACGGACAGGGCTAACGAGCAGTTCTTC; j_call: TRBJ2-1; clone_size: -; v_call: TRBV5-1; d_call: TRBD1
cdr3_aa: CASSLAGRRNEQFF; cdr3_nt: TGTGCCAGCAGCTTAGCGGGTAGGCGCAATGAGCAGTTCTTC; j_call: TRBJ2-1; clone_size: -; v_call: TRBV7-2; d_call: -
cdr3_aa: CATGQGDYGYTF; cdr3_nt: TGTGCCACGGGACAGGGGGACTATGGCTACACCTTC; j_call: TRBJ1-2; clone_size: -; v_call: TRBV6-6; d_call: TRBD1
cdr3_aa: CASTRDRAHYGYTF; cdr3_nt: TGTGCCAGCACTCGGGACAGGGCCCACTATGGCTACACCTTC; j_call: TRBJ1-2; clone_size: -; v_call: TRBV21-1; d_call: -
cdr3_aa: CAWSGPGMNTEAFF; cdr3_nt: TGTGCCTGGAGTGGGCCGGGGATGAACACTGAAGCTTTCTTT; j_call: TRBJ1-1; clone_size: -; v_call: TRBV30; d_call: -
cdr3_aa: CASRGQGLGTYEQYF; cdr3_nt: TGTGCCAGCAGGGGACAGGGCTTGGGTACCTACGAGCAGTACTTC; j_call: TRBJ2-7; clone_size: -; v_call: TRBV5-8; d_call: TRBD1
cdr3_aa: CASIPDLRPINEQFF; cdr3_nt: TGTGCCAGCATACCGGACCTCCGGCCGATCAATGAGCAGTTCTTC; j_call: TRBJ2-1; clone_size: -; v_call: TRBV6-1; d_call: -